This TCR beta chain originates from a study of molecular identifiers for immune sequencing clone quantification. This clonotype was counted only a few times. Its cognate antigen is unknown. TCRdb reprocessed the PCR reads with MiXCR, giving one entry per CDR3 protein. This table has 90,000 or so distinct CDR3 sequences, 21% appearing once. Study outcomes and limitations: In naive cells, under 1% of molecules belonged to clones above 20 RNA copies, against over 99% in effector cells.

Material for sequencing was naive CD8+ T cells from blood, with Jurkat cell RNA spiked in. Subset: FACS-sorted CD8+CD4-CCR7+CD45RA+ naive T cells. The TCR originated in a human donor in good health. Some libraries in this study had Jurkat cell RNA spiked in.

Here the CDR3 DNA reads TGTGCCAGCAGGACTAAGGGCACCGGGGAGCTGTTTTTT. Amino acid sequence: CASRTKGTGELFF. This rearrangement joins TRBV4-2 to TRBJ2-2; tentatively, D is TRBD2 (5 bases). V shed 6 bases and J shed 4 bases, with 9 bases lying between them. Germline CDR1 reads LGHNA; CDR2 reads YNFKEQ. CDR3 size: 13 residues.